This TCR beta chain was sequenced in a study of post-analysis software for immune sequencing data. General study findings and limits: The five TRBV segments detected at higher frequency in patients than in controls included TRBV5-6, TRBV5-1 and TRBV20-1. In multiple sclerosis, normalized Chao1 diversity was significantly below that of controls. Those samples that were prepared in the same batch co-clustered strongly by F measure.

Comments on this clonotype: The target antigen is unknown.

Carried by the TCR beta cDNA libraries were unique molecular identifiers. TCRdb reprocessed the PCR reads with MiXCR, giving one entry per CDR3 protein. The sample holds some 890,000 distinct CDR3 sequences, 53% seen once. The ends were cut back, 6 bases at V and 8 bases at J, with 11 bases in the middle. Germline V gene data show CDR1 as DFQATT and CDR2 as SNEGSKA (reference sequence). This CDR3 has 11 amino acids. The sequence derives from a girl under 18 with multiple sclerosis. The rearrangement joins TRBV20-1 to TRBJ2-1, with D perhaps TRBD2 (6 bases). The sequencing sample was made of blood. This chain's CDR3 is CSATRSDEQFF. The CDR3 nucleotides read TGCAGTGCGACTAGGAGCGATGAGCAGTTCTTC.